The TCR beta chain described here comes from a study of OX40 agonist ivuxolimab in advanced cancers. About the study as a whole: Ivuxolimab was an agonistic, fully human IgG2 monoclonal antibody directed against OX40 (CD134), a costimulatory receptor. Intravenous ivuxolimab was administered to patients every 2 weeks at six dose levels: 0.01, 0.1, 0.3, 1.5, 3 and 10 mg/kg. Among the roughly 50 dose-escalation patients, about 19 had hepatocellular carcinoma, some 15 melanoma, 9 renal cell carcinoma and 9 head and neck cancer. The dose-escalation cohort was 82.7% male with a mean age of around 64 years, ranging from roughly 23 to 85. Patients were allowed to have had prior anti-PD-1, anti-PD-L1 or anti-CTLA-4 therapy, and approximately 39% of the dose-escalation patients had been treated with checkpoint inhibitors. Partial responses occurred in three dose-escalation patients: two with cutaneous melanoma and one with hepatocellular carcinoma. The purpose of peripheral TCRbeta sequencing was to test whether ivuxolimab changed TCR sequence diversity and led to clonal T-cell expansion. The monotherapy dose-escalation portion (N of about 49 patients) of the phase I ivuxolimab trial is reported in the paper.

Paper-wide results and their limitations: In the 0.1-3.0 mg/kg groups, partial responders had among the lowest normalized peripheral clonal expansion, particularly in CD8+ T cells. Low levels of normalized T-cell clonal expansion were also seen in some patients who did not respond. After ivuxolimab, expanded clones were on average more numerous among CD8+ T cells than among CD4+ T cells. The antigen specificity of the peripheral T cells that underwent clonal expansion was not determined. At doses from 0.1 to 3.0 mg/kg, clonal expansion was seen in both CD4+ and CD8+ blood T cells between baseline and week 6.

Notes on this clone: No cognate antigen has been identified for it. One base away there is no much larger clone; base qualities are not given.

Genomic DNA was extracted from sorted cells for sequencing of the TCRbeta CDR3 region. TCRbeta CDR3 regions were sequenced using the immunoSEQ Assay. This is the immuneACCESS table as TCRdb keeps it, with only in-frame sequences that have V and J called. A part of the clones is gone; compared with another copy, unresolved V genes explain less than half, and the rest is unexplained. For this sample the table gives about 30,000 clones, of which about 82% were detected only once. About 25% of the sample belongs to the ten largest clones. Patients with a history of autoimmune disease or receiving systemic immunosuppression were excluded from the trial. In every dose cohort, peripheral blood was drawn for TCR sequencing at baseline, cycle 4 day 1, and cycle 7 day 1. The samples were taken from a phase I, first-in-human, multicenter, open-label dose-escalation trial of ivuxolimab. Adults with locally advanced or metastatic melanoma, renal cell, hepatocellular, or head and neck squamous cell carcinoma were enrolled in the trial. Before TCR sequencing, CD4+ T cells and CD8+ T cells from peripheral blood were sorted into separate populations.

Sequenced material: CD4+ or CD8+ T cells sorted from blood, taken in a trial of the OX40 agonist ivuxolimab. This TCR was sampled from an adult with an advanced solid tumor such as melanoma, head and neck, liver or kidney cancer.

The nucleotide sequence reads TGTGCCTGGAGTGTAAGCCCACTAGCGGGCTACGAGCAGTACTTC. It translates to CAWSVSPLAGYEQYF. The chain uses TRBV30 and TRBJ2-7, with 9 bases matching TRBD2. CDR1 GTSNPN and CDR2 SVGIG were looked up in the germline V gene (reference sequence). Trimming leaves V shorter by 0 bases and J shorter by 3 bases, with the junction holding 6 bases beyond the gene matches. Including cysteine and phenylalanine, the CDR3 has 15 amino acids. Only the CDR3 DNA is retained, 45 bases long and in frame from the first base.